This entry lists 14 T cell receptor beta chains sequenced from one sample in a study of blood T cell repertoires in COVID-19 (dated by TCRdb to about 2020). Receptors were amplified or captured by the immunoSEQ multiplex PCR assay. TCRdb retrieved this table from immuneACCESS and kept in-frame rearrangements only. Not all clones are present; in checked studies, unresolved V genes account for under half, and no reason is known for the remainder. For this sample the table gives about 150,000 clones, of which about 83% were detected only once. Together, the top ten hold roughly a fifth of the sample. The material sequenced was peripheral blood. The receptors were gathered from a woman in her 70s who had recovered from COVID-19.

V is TRBV12-3 or TRBV12-4 and J is TRBJ2-5; TRBD2 might be the D (5 bases). V was shortened by 5 bases and J by 7 bases, with 14 bases between the two germline ends. The CDR3 sequence is 13 residues long. As DNA, the CDR3 is TGTGCCAGCAGTCCGGGATATGGGGTGACCCAGTACTTC. It codes for CASSPGYGVTQYF.

The chain carries TRBV7-9 and TRBJ2-7, with 9 positions matching TRBD1. The CDR3 sequence is 16 residues long. CDR1 is SEHNR and CDR2 is FQNEAQ in the germline V gene (reference sequence). The J segment lost 3 bases and the V segment lost 5 bases, leaving 11 bases of the junction unmatched. CDR3 coding DNA: TGTGCCAGCAGCCCGAGTGGTGGGACAGGGAGCTACGAGCAGTACTTC. This codes for CASSPSGGTGSYEQYF.

The genes are TRBV3-1 (or the pseudogene TRBV3-2) and TRBJ2-2; TRBD2 matches 8 bases. Germline values: CDR1 LGHDT, CDR2 YNNKEL (reference sequence). This CDR3 is 17 amino acids long. The J segment lost 2 bases and the V segment lost 1 base, leaving 6 bases of the junction unmatched. In nucleotides, the CDR3 is TGTGCCAGCAGCCAAGGCGGGGGGCGGTTTAACACCGGGGAGCTGTTTTTT. Amino acid sequence: CASSQGGGRFNTGELFF.

This rearrangement joins TRBV7-9 to TRBJ2-5; tentative D call: TRBD2 (5 bases). Trimming left V 5 bases short and J 5 bases short, with 21 bases between. Germline lookup yields CDR1 SEHNR and CDR2 FQNEAQ (reference sequence). This CDR3 region has 16 residues. CDR3 residues: CASSPRGAAIGETQYF. The CDR3 bases are TGTGCCAGCAGCCCCCGTGGAGCGGCGATAGGGGAGACCCAGTACTTC.

The chain is built from TRBV5-1 and TRBJ1-5, with D maybe TRBD1 (5 bases). The ends were cut back, 5 bases at V and 0 bases at J, with 12 bases in the middle. This CDR3 has 15 amino acids. CDR1 is SGHRS and CDR2 is YFSETQ in the germline V gene. The CDR3 DNA sequence: TGCGCCAGCAGGCGGGGGGGGGTTAGCAATCAGCCCCAGCATTTT. This translates into CASRRGGVSNQPQHF.

The chain joins TRBV9 to TRBJ1-1; tentatively, D is TRBD1 (6 bases). This CDR3 region has 15 residues. Per the germline V gene, CDR1 is SGDLS and CDR2 is YYNGEE. Trimming stripped 4 bases from V and 1 base from J, with 14 bases between. CDR3 nucleotide sequence: TGTGCCAGCAGCCCTCTCTTAGGGGGGAACACTGAAGCTTTCTTT. Amino acids: CASSPLLGGNTEAFF.

The chain recombines TRBV2 with TRBJ2-6, with D possibly being TRBD2 (6 bases). CDR3 length equals 14 residues. Germline CDR1 and CDR2: SNHLY and FYNNEI. Between the trimmed V and J ends, which lost 6 bases and 6 bases, there was a span of 12 bases. This chain's CDR3 is CASSASGVANVLTF. In nucleotides, the CDR3 is TGTGCCAGCAGCGCTTCGGGGGTGGCCAACGTCCTGACTTTC.

V is TRBV2 and J is TRBJ2-1; 8 nucleotides align to TRBD2. Per the germline V gene, CDR1 is SNHLY and CDR2 is FYNNEI. The CDR3 length is 15 residues. J gave up 4 bases and V 5 bases, and 7 bases lay outside the gene matches. Here the CDR3 reads CASSFGLAPYNEQFF. The CDR3 nucleotides read TGTGCCAGCAGTTTTGGACTAGCCCCATACAATGAGCAGTTCTTC.

The chain is built from TRBV28 and TRBJ1-1, with 8 bases that match TRBD1. Looked up from germline, CDR1 is MDHEN and CDR2 is SYDVKM. CDR3 length equals 17 residues. V lost 5 bases to trimming and J lost 7 bases; unmatched junction nucleotides: 18. The CDR3 DNA reads TGTGCCAGCAGTCCACGTGGGGGCAGGGGGCCTAGGGATGAAGCTTTCTTT. Protein: CASSPRGGRGPRDEAFF. Full variable domain (missing parts from reference TRBV28 and TRBJ1-1): DVKVTQSSRYLVKRTGEKVFLECVQDMDHENMFWYRQDPGLGLRLIYFSYDVKMKEKGDIPEGYSVSREKKERFSLILESASTNQTSMYLCASSPRGGRGPRDEAFFGQGTRLTVV.

The chain uses TRBV2 and TRBJ1-2; D gene unclear. CDR1 SNHLY and CDR2 FYNNEI come from the germline V gene. The CDR3 is made up of 15 amino acids. The V and J ends lost 4 bases and 0 bases respectively, with 12 bases between them. For the CDR3, the DNA is TGTGCCAGCAGTGGTAACAGACACCCTAACTATGGCTACACCTTC. It codes for CASSGNRHPNYGYTF.

The chain has TRBV7-2 and TRBJ2-1; D is possibly TRBD1 (7 bases). V gave up 5 bases and J gave up 9 bases, with 17 bases separating them. The CDR3 length is 14 residues. Germline CDR1 is SGHTA and CDR2 is FQGNSA. CDR3 region: CASSRGTAPGEQFF. In DNA, the CDR3 is TGTGCCAGCAGCCGGGGGACAGCCCCAGGTGAGCAGTTCTTC.

The chain uses TRBV9 and TRBJ2-7; 7 bases fit TRBD2. The CDR3 sequence is 16 residues long. The V and J ends lost 7 bases and 4 bases, in that order; junction bases with no gene match: 17. Germline CDR1 is SGDLS and CDR2 is YYNGEE. CDR3 loop: CASSRRASGGEYEQYF. The DNA for the CDR3 is TGTGCCAGCTCTAGGAGGGCTAGCGGCGGGGAGTACGAGCAGTACTTC.

V usage is TRBV7-2 and J usage is TRBJ2-3; D is possibly TRBD2 (7 bases). The CDR3 totals 15 residues. Germline CDR1 SGHTA, CDR2 FQGNSA. V was clipped by 8 bases and J by 2 bases, with 17 bases between them. The DNA for the CDR3 is TGTGCCAGCGGGAGGGGGGGACTCTTCACAGATACGCAGTATTTT. Translating it yields CASGRGGLFTDTQYF.

The CDR3 region has the DNA TGTGCCAGCTCACTGGGACTAGCGGGAGCGGTATATGAGCAGTTCTTC. This sequence encodes CASSLGLAGAVYEQFF. The rearrangement joins TRBV18 to TRBJ2-1; 14 bases fit TRBD2. The CDR3 has 16 residues. The ends lost 4 bases at V and 8 bases at J; junction bases unmatched: 7. Germline V gives CDR1 KGHSH, CDR2 LQKENI.